These 32 T cell receptor beta chains originate from one sample sequenced in a study of shared clonotypes between healthy human individuals. Measured with immunoSEQ multiplex PCR; TCRdb has only the in-frame clones, and not every one. The table shows fewer than 3 million clones, with about 90% occurring only once. Sequencing was performed on naive CD4+ T cells from PBMCs. The subset here: CD45RA+ positively selected. All receptors derive from a man younger than 35 in good health. Some clones in this sample may be carry-over from other donors' samples.

Concerning this clone: In the same sample, other DNA sequences code for this CDR3. The chain is built from TRBV7-9 and TRBJ1-1; D uncertain. V was shortened by 5 bases and J by 1 base, with 8 bases between the two germline ends. The germline V gene has CDR1 SEHNR and CDR2 FQNEAQ (reference sequence). The CDR3 is 13 amino acids. The CDR3 loop reads CASSLNGNTEAFF. The CDR3, as DNA: TGTGCCAGCAGCCTTAACGGGAACACTGAAGCTTTCTTT.

The chain joins TRBV4-1 to TRBJ2-3, with D tentatively TRBD1 (6 bases). The germline V gene encodes CDR1 MGHRA and CDR2 YSYEKL. The CDR3 is made up of 16 amino acids. Trimming removed 4 bases from V and 10 bases from J, with 24 bases in between. The CDR3 loop reads CASSRLAGAPGSSQYF. The CDR3 coding sequence is TGCGCCAGCAGCCGCCTCGCAGGGGCTCCTGGGTCTTCGCAGTATTTT.

V gene TRBV4-2 combines with J gene TRBJ1-5, with 8 bases lining up with TRBD1. Germline V gene data show CDR1 as LGHNA and CDR2 as YNFKEQ. The ends lost 0 bases at V and 6 bases at J; junction bases unmatched: 7. The CDR3 is 16 amino acids. The DNA of the CDR3 is TGTGCCAGCAGCCAAGATACCAGGGGGCTCGGTCAGCCCCAGCATTTT. Translated, it gives CASSQDTRGLGQPQHF.

The V gene is TRBV19, the J gene TRBJ2-7; TRBD2 aligns across 11 bases. The V and J ends lost 4 bases and 6 bases, in that order; junction bases with no gene match: 5. Germline V gives CDR1 LNHDA, CDR2 SQIVND (reference sequence). The CDR3 length is 14 residues. The CDR3 is CASSKLLAGAEQYF. The CDR3 DNA reads as TGTGCCAGTAGTAAATTACTAGCGGGAGCCGAGCAGTACTTC.

This chain uses TRBV4-1 with TRBJ1-1; 12 bases align to TRBD1. In germline, CDR1 is MGHRA, CDR2 YSYEKL. Losses at the gene ends were 1 base for V and 3 bases for J; bases not matched to a gene: 6. The CDR3 consists of 17 residues. In nucleotides, the CDR3 is TGCGCCAGCAGCCAAGCCCGGGACAGGGGGCCTTACACTGAAGCTTTCTTT. Translated: CASSQARDRGPYTEAFF.

This chain connects TRBV6-5 to TRBJ2-7; D is possibly TRBD2 (5 bases). The CDR3 covers 15 residues. The V gene's germline CDR1 is MNHEY and CDR2 SVGAGI. Trimming pared 0 bases from V and 7 bases from J, leaving 16 bases between. CDR3 protein: CASSYSSGRTGEQYF. As DNA, the CDR3 is TGTGCCAGCAGTTACTCGAGCGGACGGACTGGAGAGCAGTACTTC.

The V and J genes are TRBV18 and TRBJ2-1, with D uncertain. From germline, CDR1 is KGHSH and CDR2 LQKENI. The CDR3 sequence is 13 residues long. Trimming shortened V by 0 bases and J by 9 bases, and 9 bases separated the two germline ends. The CDR3 reads CASSPPRVSEQFF. Written as DNA, the CDR3 is TGTGCCAGCTCACCACCGAGAGTTAGTGAGCAGTTCTTC.

V is TRBV15 and J is TRBJ2-2, with a possible D match to TRBD1 (5 bases). The CDR3 is 16 amino acids. V was trimmed by 1 base and J by 7 bases, leaving 16 bases between them. The V gene's germline CDR1 is LNHNV and CDR2 YYDKDF (reference sequence). CDR3 amino acids: CATSRGQGALGGELFF. CDR3 nucleotide sequence: TGTGCCACCAGCAGAGGGCAGGGTGCTTTAGGCGGGGAGCTGTTTTTT.

This chain uses TRBV5-4 with TRBJ2-7; perhaps TRBD2 as D (6 bases). V was trimmed by 2 bases and J by 2 bases, leaving 11 bases between them. This CDR3 region has 14 residues. CDR1 and CDR2 (germline): SGHNT, YYREEE (reference sequence). CDR3 in DNA: TGTGCCAGCAGCTTAGCCGGGGAGGCCTACGAGCAGTACTTC. It codes for CASSLAGEAYEQYF.

The chain couples TRBV10-3 to TRBJ1-2; 9 bases fit TRBD1. The CDR3 is 17 residues long. The trim removed 5 bases at V and 7 bases at J, leaving 17 bases unmatched. CDR1 and CDR2 from the germline V gene are ENHRY and SYGVKD. This chain's CDR3 is CAISPRPGQGVFGGYTF. CDR3 DNA sequence: TGTGCCATCAGTCCAAGGCCGGGACAGGGTGTTTTCGGTGGCTACACCTTC.

This sequence joins TRBV14 and TRBJ2-7; D tentatively fits TRBD1 or TRBD2 (7 bases each). Germline V CDR1 and CDR2: SGHDN, FVKESK. With 3 bases removed from V and 2 bases from J, the gap between germline ends came to 17 bases. This CDR3 comprises 16 residues. The CDR3 loop reads CASSQGRQGGTYEQYF. The CDR3 bases are TGTGCCAGCAGCCAGGGGCGGCAGGGGGGGACCTACGAGCAGTACTTC.

Notes on this clone: In the same sample, other DNA sequences code for this CDR3. The chain employs TRBV7-2 and TRBJ1-5, with a tentative D call TRBD1 (5 bases). The ends were cut back, 0 bases at V and 2 bases at J, with 8 bases in the middle. This CDR3 is built from 15 residues. Germline loops: CDR1 SGHTA, CDR2 FQGNSA. DNA for the CDR3: TGTGCCAGCAGCTTAGCGCGGGACGGCAATCAGCCCCAGCATTTT. Amino acid sequence: CASSLARDGNQPQHF.

The genes are TRBV28 and TRBJ2-7, with D perhaps matching TRBD1 (6 bases). The length of the CDR3 is 15 residues. The germline gives CDR1 MDHEN, CDR2 SYDVKM. Trimming removed 5 bases at V and 5 bases at J, with 19 bases between. CDR3 coding DNA: TGTGCCAGCAGTCTTTTCGACTACAGGGTAAACGAGCAGTACTTC. Its protein product is CASSLFDYRVNEQYF.

The chain recombines TRBV28 with TRBJ1-1; 11 bases map to TRBD1. This CDR3 region has 15 residues. With V trimmed by 5 bases and J by 5 bases, 7 bases remained unmatched. Germline V CDR1 and CDR2: MDHEN, SYDVKM. The CDR3, as DNA: TGTGCCAGCAGTCCGTGGGACAGGGGGAAGACTGAAGCTTTCTTT. It specifies CASSPWDRGKTEAFF.

Comments on this clone: Other DNA sequences in the same sample also yield this CDR3. The chain joins TRBV19 to TRBJ2-7, with 7 bases aligning to TRBD2. The V and J ends lost 3 bases and 0 bases, in that order; junction bases with no gene match: 2. CDR1 and CDR2 (germline): LNHDA, SQIVND (reference sequence). The CDR3 totals 14 residues. The CDR3 spells CASSMGGSSYEQYF. The CDR3, as DNA: TGTGCCAGTAGTATGGGGGGGAGCTCCTACGAGCAGTACTTC.

The chain links TRBV11-2 to TRBJ2-4; D unclear. Per the germline V gene, CDR1 is SGHAT and CDR2 is FQNNGV. The CDR3 totals 12 residues. V lost 5 bases to trimming and J lost 4 bases, with 6 bases between them. CDR3 nucleotides: TGTGCCAGCAGCAAAGGGAAAAACATTCAGTACTTC. Translated, it gives CASSKGKNIQYF.

The chain carries TRBV28 and TRBJ1-2; maybe TRBD1 (5 bases). Per germline, CDR1 MDHEN and CDR2 SYDVKM. The CDR3 is 14 amino acids. The V end was cut by 8 bases, the J end by 8 bases, with 21 bases between. CDR3 protein: CASGGRNVVYGYTF. For the CDR3, the DNA is TGTGCCAGCGGGGGGAGGAACGTTGTCTACGGCTACACCTTC.

The chain combines TRBV6-1 with TRBJ2-3, with 8 bases that match TRBD1. Per germline, CDR1 MNHNS and CDR2 SASEGT. The CDR3 runs to 16 residues. V was clipped by 6 bases and J by 0 bases; unmatched bases: 8. The CDR3 bases are TGTGCCAGCAGAGAACGGACAGGGTTCAGCACAGATACGCAGTATTTT. Encoded protein: CASRERTGFSTDTQYF.

The CDR3 loop is CASAPAPWMNTEAFF. The CDR3 DNA follows: TGCGCCAGCGCACCGGCCCCGTGGATGAACACTGAAGCTTTCTTT. V gene TRBV5-1 combines with J gene TRBJ1-1; D is ambiguous. V was cut by 7 bases and J by 0 bases, with 16 bases left in between. The CDR3 has 15 residues. Germline CDR1 and CDR2: SGHRS and YFSETQ.

This rearrangement joins TRBV28 to TRBJ2-1; 8 bases fit TRBD1. J was trimmed by 5 bases and V by 6 bases; bases with no gene match: 3. This CDR3 has 13 amino acids. The germline CDR1 and CDR2 sequences are MDHEN and SYDVKM. Here the CDR3 DNA reads TGTGCCAGCAGCGCGGGACAGGACAATGAGCAGTTCTTC. Translation gives CASSAGQDNEQFF.

The V call is TRBV7-9, the J call TRBJ2-7; possible D gene TRBD2, 6 bases. Trimming stripped 3 bases from V and 6 bases from J, with 24 bases between. In germline, CDR1 is SEHNR, CDR2 FQNEAQ (reference sequence). The CDR3 runs to 17 residues. CDR3 DNA sequence: TGTGCCAGCAGCTTGGGAAAAGGAGGCGGGATCTCCGTCGAGCAGTACTTC. It is translated as CASSLGKGGGISVEQYF.

This rearrangement joins TRBV28 to TRBJ1-5; 7 nucleotides line up with TRBD1. The CDR3 covers 15 residues. Per the germline V gene, CDR1 is MDHEN and CDR2 is SYDVKM. Trimming cost V 5 bases and J 3 bases; bases outside gene matches: 7. The CDR3 DNA follows: TGTGCCAGCAGTCCTCCAGGGGGACTCAATCAGCCCCAGCATTTT. Encoded protein: CASSPPGGLNQPQHF. Looking up the rest from reference TRBV28 and TRBJ1-5 gives the full variable domain: DVKVTQSSRYLVKRTGEKVFLECVQDMDHENMFWYRQDPGLGLRLIYFSYDVKMKEKGDIPEGYSVSREKKERFSLILESASTNQTSMYLCASSPPGGLNQPQHFGDGTRLSIL.

The gene calls are TRBV28 and TRBJ2-4; D tentatively fits TRBD1 or TRBD2 (6 bases each). CDR1 and CDR2 (germline): MDHEN, SYDVKM. Trimming took 5 bases from V and 11 from J, leaving 19 bases between them. The CDR3 sequence is 14 residues long. CDR3 sequence (DNA): TGTGCCAGCAGTCCCACCGGGGGCAAATTCTTTCAGTACTTC. The encoded protein is CASSPTGGKFFQYF.

The chain has TRBV11-2 and TRBJ1-2; D is ambiguous. Germline CDR1 and CDR2: SGHAT and FQNNGV. This CDR3 comprises 15 residues. V shed 2 bases and J shed 4 bases, with 14 bases lying between them. CDR3 amino acids: CASSLSRGGAYGYTF. In DNA form, the CDR3 reads TGTGCCAGCAGCTTAAGCCGTGGAGGAGCCTATGGCTACACCTTC.

The rearrangement joins TRBV7-9 to TRBJ2-1, with a tentative D call TRBD1 (6 bases). Per germline, CDR1 SEHNR and CDR2 FQNEAQ (reference sequence). V was cut by 5 bases and J by 3 bases, with 11 bases left in between. The CDR3 consists of 14 residues. For the CDR3, the DNA is TGTGCCAGCAGCCCGCGACAGGTCTACAATGAGCAGTTCTTC. Translating gives CASSPRQVYNEQFF.

The gene calls are TRBV5-6 and TRBJ2-3; D is perhaps TRBD1 (5 bases). The V and J ends lost 4 bases and 2 bases respectively, with 14 bases between them. Looked up from germline, CDR1 is SGHDT and CDR2 is YYEEEE. The CDR3 spans 15 residues. In nucleotides, the CDR3 is TGTGCCAGCAGCATTGGACACCCGGTCACAGATACGCAGTATTTT. It is translated as CASSIGHPVTDTQYF. Full variable domain (missing parts from reference TRBV5-6 and TRBJ2-3): DAGVTQSPTHLIKTRGQQVTLRCSPKSGHDTVSWYQQALGQGPQFIFQYYEEEERQRGNFPDRFSGHQFPNYSSELNVNALLLGDSALYLCASSIGHPVTDTQYFGPGTRLTVL.

The genes are TRBV5-8 and TRBJ2-5; 8 bases are a match to TRBD2. Germline CDR1 SGHTS, CDR2 YDEGEE. V gave up 4 bases and J gave up 1 base; unmatched junction bases: 9. This CDR3 contains 16 residues. CDR3 amino acids: CASSQLVAGSQETQYF. In DNA, the CDR3 is TGTGCCAGCAGCCAGCTAGTAGCGGGAAGCCAAGAGACCCAGTACTTC.

The chain is built from TRBV7-3 and TRBJ2-3; TRBD2 might be the D (6 bases). V dropped 6 bases and J dropped 0 bases, with 13 bases sitting between them. The CDR3 covers 15 residues. Germline-derived CDR1 and CDR2 are SGHTA and FQGTGA. CDR3 region: CASRPSAGSTDTQYF. The CDR3 nucleotides read TGTGCCAGCAGGCCATCGGCGGGAAGCACAGATACGCAGTATTTT.

The chain links TRBV28 to TRBJ1-1, with D maybe TRBD1 (6 bases). CDR1 and CDR2 from the germline V gene are MDHEN and SYDVKM. The CDR3 runs to 14 residues. Trimming removed 3 bases from V and 5 bases from J, with 13 bases in between. The CDR3 protein is CASSFTGLLTEAFF. CDR3 sequence (DNA): TGTGCCAGCAGTTTTACAGGGTTGTTGACTGAAGCTTTCTTT.

Concerning this clone: This same CDR3 is encoded by further DNA sequences in the sample. V gene TRBV7-9 combines with J gene TRBJ2-1, with 7 nucleotides matching TRBD1. The germline V gene encodes CDR1 SEHNR and CDR2 FQNEAQ (reference sequence). The CDR3 totals 14 residues. J lost 4 bases, V lost 5 bases, and 5 bases had no gene match. CDR3 sequence: CASSPTGRYNEQFF. For the CDR3, the DNA is TGTGCCAGCAGCCCGACAGGGCGGTACAATGAGCAGTTCTTC.

The CDR3 sequence is CASSPQFGANTEAFF. For the CDR3, the DNA is TGTGCCAGCAGCCCCCAGTTCGGGGCAAACACTGAAGCTTTCTTT. The chain is built from TRBV7-9 and TRBJ1-1; weak D call: TRBD1 (5 bases). Trimming stripped 5 bases from V and 2 bases from J, with 15 bases between. Looked up from germline, CDR1 is SEHNR and CDR2 is FQNEAQ (reference sequence). The CDR3 runs 15 residues.

This chain connects TRBV10-1 to TRBJ2-1; the match to TRBD1 covers 8 bases. The germline V gene encodes CDR1 WNHNN and CDR2 SYGVQD (reference sequence). V shed 4 bases and J 13 bases; nucleotides not matched to a gene: 3. This CDR3 has 11 residues. Written as DNA, the CDR3 is TGCGCCAGCAGTGGAGGACAGGGTCAGTTCTTC. Translated: CASSGGQGQFF.